This T cell receptor beta chain was identified during a study of blood T cell repertoires in COVID-19. Study-wide background: Samples representing acute and convalescent COVID-19 were sourced from the United States, Italy and Spain. PBMCs, B-cell-depleted T cells, or T cells provided the cDNA or gDNA that made up the material.

The CDR3 sequence is 16 residues long. V was shortened by 7 bases and J by 1 base, with 17 bases between the two germline ends. Germline lookup yields CDR1 SNHLY and CDR2 FYNNEI. Source study methods: Reference gene primer amplification gave estimated nucleated cell counts. Assay used: immunoSEQ multiplex PCR; TCRdb lists only in-frame clones, some missing. That table gives V, J and clone size, and the DNA gave D and trimming. The data contain under 200,000 clones, just under 80% of them singletons. The chain combines TRBV2 with TRBJ2-4; possible D gene TRBD2, 5 bases. The sequencing sample was made of peripheral blood. This sequence was found in a man between 65 and 85 years old with active or convalescent COVID-19. CDR3 residues: CASIPERQLAKNIQYF. The CDR3 DNA reads TGTGCCAGCATCCCGGAGCGGCAATTGGCCAAAAACATTCAGTACTTC.